Each of the 26 T cell receptor beta chains below was sequenced from the same sample in a study of T-cell memory formation after mild COVID-19. TCRdb re-analysed the 5' RACE reads in MiXCR, keeping a single row per CDR3 protein. The table lists 450,000 to 650,000 distinct CDR3 sequences, about a fifth of them singletons, with roughly an eighth in the top ten. The sample consisted of PBMCs or a T cell subset sorted from them (not recorded which). The source of these receptors is an adult woman who had mild COVID-19 (a few samples of this study predate the infection). Cell type and time point are not known.

This clonotype turned up a few times. This sequence joins TRBV19 and TRBJ1-1, with TRBD1 matching 7 bases. Trimming at V came to 7 bases and at J to 3 bases, leaving 5 bases not matched to a gene. In germline, CDR1 is LNHDA, CDR2 SQIVND (reference sequence). The CDR3 consists of 13 residues. CDR3: CASNDREDTEAFF. CDR3 nucleotide sequence: TGTGCCAGTAACGACAGGGAGGACACTGAAGCTTTCTTT.

The J gene is TRBJ1-3, the V gene TRBV20-1; D uncertain. The germline V gene has CDR1 DFQATT and CDR2 SNEGSKA (reference sequence). This CDR3 region has 12 residues. V lost 3 bases, J lost 0 bases, and 3 bases lay in between. CDR3 region: CSARNSGNTIYF. For the CDR3, the DNA is TGCAGTGCTAGGAACTCTGGAAACACCATATATTTT.

V gene TRBV7-3 combines with J gene TRBJ2-2; possibly TRBD1 or TRBD2 for D (5 bases each). V gave up 0 bases and J gave up 6 bases, with 8 bases separating them. This CDR3 comprises 14 residues. Per the germline V gene, CDR1 is SGHTA and CDR2 is FQGTGA. CDR3: CASSLTEGSGELFF. The CDR3 DNA is TGTGCCAGCAGCTTAACCGAGGGGTCCGGGGAGCTGTTTTTT.

The genes are TRBV30 and TRBJ2-2; D is uncertain. V was cut by 1 base and J by 4 bases, with 7 bases left in between. CDR1 GTSNPN and CDR2 SVGIG come from the germline V gene (reference sequence). The CDR3 contains 13 residues. DNA for the CDR3: TGTGCCTGGAGTGAGTCAGGCACCGGGGAGCTGTTTTTT. Residues: CAWSESGTGELFF.

There are a few counts of this clonotype. This chain connects TRBV4-3 to TRBJ2-1; 10 bases align to TRBD2. Germline-derived CDR1 and CDR2 are LGHNA and YSLEER. The CDR3 runs to 15 residues. Trimming cost V 1 base and J 5 bases; bases outside gene matches: 2. The DNA for the CDR3 is TGCGCCAGCAGCCAAGTTCTAGCGGGGGACAATGAGCAGTTCTTC. It is translated as CASSQVLAGDNEQFF.

The V gene is TRBV7-2, the J gene TRBJ2-2; 9 bases fit TRBD2. The CDR3 spans 15 residues. Germline V lookup: CDR1 SGHTA, CDR2 FQGNSA. Trimming cost V 5 bases and J 6 bases; bases outside gene matches: 7. Here the CDR3 DNA reads TGTGCCAGCAGCCTCGGGACTAGCTTTTCCGGGGAGCTGTTTTTT. Translating it yields CASSLGTSFSGELFF.

This clonotype was seen a few times. The V gene is TRBV7-2, the J gene TRBJ2-2, with 10 nucleotides matching TRBD2. The CDR3 consists of 19 residues. V lost 6 bases, J lost 0 bases, and 13 bases stayed unmatched. Germline lookup yields CDR1 SGHTA and CDR2 FQGNSA. The CDR3 nucleotides are TGTGCCAGCAGGACCCTGGGGGCTAGCGGGGGAACGAACACCGGGGAGCTGTTTTTT. Protein: CASRTLGASGGTNTGELFF.

This clonotype has a handful of counts. The V and J genes are TRBV7-9 and TRBJ2-1; perhaps D is TRBD1 or TRBD2 (6 bases each). Per germline, CDR1 SEHNR and CDR2 FQNEAQ (reference sequence). CDR3 length: 12 amino acids. V shed 3 bases and J shed 9 bases, with 9 bases lying between them. CDR3 loop: CASSFGGGEQFF. CDR3 bases: TGTGCCAGCAGCTTCGGGGGCGGTGAGCAGTTCTTC. The full variable domain, in which reference TRBV7-9 and TRBJ2-1 provide the parts outside the CDR3, is DTGVSQNPRHKITKRGQNVTFRCDPISEHNRLYWYRQTLGQGPEFLTYFQNEAQLEKSRLLSDRFSAERPKGSFSTLEIQRTEQGDSAMYLCASSFGGGEQFFGPGTRLTVL.

This clonotype appeared a few times. The chain joins TRBV11-2 to TRBJ1-4; D gene uncertain. V was cut by 3 bases and J by 4 bases, with 9 bases left in between. The CDR3 consists of 14 residues. CDR1 and CDR2 (germline): SGHAT, FQNNGV. CDR3: CASSFPGNNEKLFF. CDR3 coding DNA: TGTGCCAGCAGCTTCCCCGGGAATAATGAAAAACTGTTTTTT.

Comment on this clonotype: One junction end disagrees with the germline gene, perhaps due to a read error. The chain couples TRBV5-1 to TRBJ2-5, with D possibly being TRBD2 (5 bases). Per the germline V gene, CDR1 is SGHRS and CDR2 is YFSETQ. CDR3 length: 14 residues. This chain's CDR3 is CASSTQDSREPQYF. DNA for the CDR3: TGCGCCAGCAGTACGCAGGACTCAAGAGAGCCCCAGTACTTC. The whole variable domain, remainder taken from reference TRBV5-1 and TRBJ2-5, is KAGVTQTPRYLIKTRGQQVTLSCSPISGHRSVSWYQQTPGQGLQFLFEYFSETQRNKGNFPGRFSGRQFSNSRSEMNVSTLELGDSALYLCASSTQDSREPQYFGPGTRLLVL.

The chain uses TRBV5-1 and TRBJ1-2, with D possibly being TRBD1 (6 bases). Germline V gives CDR1 SGHRS, CDR2 YFSETQ. There are 12 residues in the CDR3. The V gene lost 0 bases and the J gene lost 8 bases, with 8 bases spanning the gap. The CDR3 sequence: CASSLGQDGYTF. The CDR3 DNA follows: TGCGCCAGCAGCTTGGGACAGGACGGCTACACCTTC.

This clonotype was seen just once. The chain uses TRBV6-6 and TRBJ2-5; 10 bases are a match to TRBD1. The germline V gene encodes CDR1 MNHNY and CDR2 SVGAGI (reference sequence). This CDR3 spans 17 amino acids. J was trimmed by 1 base and V by 5 bases; bases with no gene match: 10. DNA of the CDR3: TGTGCCAGCAGTCAGGGACAGGGGACCCACTTCCAAGAGACCCAGTACTTC. Translation: CASSQGQGTHFQETQYF.

CDR3 sequence reads: CSASPGQGPQPQHF. In DNA, the CDR3 is TGCAGTGCTTCCCCGGGACAGGGGCCTCAGCCCCAGCATTTT. This chain joins TRBV20-1 and TRBJ1-5; 10 bases match TRBD1. The CDR3 extends over 14 amino acids. Per germline, CDR1 DFQATT and CDR2 SNEGSKA (reference sequence). J was trimmed by 6 bases and V by 5 bases; bases with no gene match: 7.

In its sample, this clonotype was seen many times. The CDR3 region has the DNA TGTGCCAGCAGGCTAGGACTAGCGGGAGGCCTGGGGAAAGATGAGCAGTTCTTC. It is translated as CASRLGLAGGLGKDEQFF. The rearrangement joins TRBV27 to TRBJ2-1; 14 bases match TRBD2. Germline V gene data show CDR1 as MNHEY and CDR2 as SMNVEV (reference sequence). The V and J ends lost 6 bases and 8 bases, in that order; junction bases with no gene match: 15. The CDR3 loop spans 18 amino acids.

V and J are TRBV7-9 and TRBJ2-7; unclear D gene. V lost 1 base to trimming and J lost 4 bases, with 17 bases between them. CDR1 and CDR2 from the germline V gene are SEHNR and FQNEAQ (reference sequence). This CDR3 comprises 16 residues. The CDR3 DNA reads TGTGCCAGCAGCTTAGTGGCAGATAGCTTTGTATACGAGCAGTACTTC. This codes for CASSLVADSFVYEQYF.

This clonotype was detected ten times or more. The V gene is TRBV5-1, the J gene TRBJ2-7, with D perhaps TRBD1 or TRBD2 (5 bases each). CDR3 length equals 14 residues. Germline V lookup: CDR1 SGHRS, CDR2 YFSETQ. Trimming took off 0 bases at V and 2 bases at J, with 9 bases between the two ends. CDR3 amino acids: CASSLAQGAYEQYF. The CDR3 region has the DNA TGCGCCAGCAGCTTGGCGCAGGGAGCCTACGAGCAGTACTTC. The full variable domain, in which reference TRBV5-1 and TRBJ2-7 provide the parts outside the CDR3, is KAGVTQTPRYLIKTRGQQVTLSCSPISGHRSVSWYQQTPGQGLQFLFEYFSETQRNKGNFPGRFSGRQFSNSRSEMNVSTLELGDSALYLCASSLAQGAYEQYFGPGTRLTVT.

This clonotype was detected only a few times. J is TRBJ2-1 and V is TRBV7-8; 10 bases line up with TRBD2. V lost 6 bases to trimming and J lost 7 bases; unmatched junction nucleotides: 12. Germline V gives CDR1 SGHVS, CDR2 FQNEAQ. This CDR3 has 16 amino acids. In nucleotides, the CDR3 is TGTGCCAGCAGACAAGGACGCCTAGCGGGAGCTAATGAGCAGTTCTTC. This encodes CASRQGRLAGANEQFF.

The chain has TRBV29-1 and TRBJ2-3; TRBD1 agrees at 10 bases. This CDR3 contains 14 residues. V lost 4 bases to trimming and J lost 8 bases; unmatched junction nucleotides: 9. Germline loops: CDR1 SQVTM, CDR2 ANQGSEA. CDR3 DNA sequence: TGCAGCGTTGTCGCCGGGACAGGGGTCGGTACGCAGTATTTT. Amino acids: CSVVAGTGVGTQYF.

The chain has TRBV7-9 and TRBJ2-7; unclear D gene. Per the germline V gene, CDR1 is SEHNR and CDR2 is FQNEAQ (reference sequence). The V gene lost 4 bases and the J gene lost 5 bases, with 18 bases spanning the gap. This CDR3 comprises 15 residues. The CDR3 is CASSYGPPSLDEQYF. As DNA, the CDR3 is TGTGCCAGCAGCTATGGACCGCCGTCCCTTGACGAGCAGTACTTC.

This clonotype was seen many times. The CDR3 sequence is CASSPTNEQFF. CDR3 DNA: TGTGCCAGCAGCCCCACCAATGAGCAGTTCTTC. The rearrangement links TRBV12-3 or TRBV12-4 to TRBJ2-1; D remains ambiguous. The CDR3 runs to 11 residues. Trimming took off 6 bases at V and 6 bases at J, with 6 bases between the two ends.

This rearrangement joins TRBV30 to TRBJ2-1; the match to TRBD2 covers 7 bases. The V and J ends lost 8 bases and 7 bases, in that order; junction bases with no gene match: 14. The CDR3 is 14 residues long. CDR1 and CDR2 from the germline V gene are GTSNPN and SVGIG (reference sequence). The CDR3 protein is CAGSRGGVGNEQFF. The DNA of the CDR3 is TGTGCCGGCTCCCGCGGGGGAGTAGGAAATGAGCAGTTCTTC.

This clonotype was counted only a few times. The chain combines TRBV6-5 with TRBJ2-1, with D unresolved. Germline V gene data show CDR1 as MNHEY and CDR2 as SVGAGI. The CDR3 covers 12 residues. V was shortened by 4 bases and J by 6 bases, with 7 bases between the two germline ends. CDR3 region: CASSSPSNEQFF. CDR3 sequence (DNA): TGTGCCAGCAGTTCCCCCTCCAATGAGCAGTTCTTC.

This clonotype was detected only once. V and J are TRBV2 and TRBJ2-2; possible D gene TRBD1, 6 bases. The germline gives CDR1 SNHLY, CDR2 FYNNEI. Between the trimmed V and J ends, which lost 7 bases and 3 bases, there was a span of 9 bases. This CDR3 spans 13 amino acids. This CDR3 reads CASKNRDTGELFF. CDR3 DNA: TGTGCCAGCAAGAACAGGGACACCGGGGAGCTGTTTTTT.

The table lists this clonotype with a few counts. This chain uses TRBV7-2 with TRBJ2-1; D gene ambiguous. The CDR3 spans 15 residues. Germline CDR1 is SGHTA and CDR2 is FQGNSA. Trimming shortened V by 1 base and J by 1 base, and 8 bases separated the two germline ends. The DNA for the CDR3 is TGTGCCAGCAGCTTAGAAAGACGGTCCTACAATGAGCAGTTCTTC. As protein: CASSLERRSYNEQFF.

The chain uses TRBV7-9 and TRBJ2-7, with a tentative D call TRBD2 (6 bases). Germline V gene sequence: CDR1 SEHNR, CDR2 FQNEAQ (reference sequence). V lost 5 bases and J 0 bases, leaving 14 bases between the germline ends. The CDR3 has 15 residues. CDR3 in DNA: TGTGCCAGCAGCCCCCCGCGGGGTGGCTCCTACGAGCAGTACTTC. Its translation is CASSPPRGGSYEQYF.

This clonotype has a count of ten or more. The J gene is TRBJ2-7, the V gene TRBV20-1; 14 bases are a match to TRBD2. The CDR3 loop spans 15 amino acids. Looked up from germline, CDR1 is DFQATT and CDR2 is SNEGSKA (reference sequence). The trim removed 4 bases at V and 5 bases at J, leaving 7 bases unmatched. The CDR3 is CSANRLAGGLDEQYF. Here the CDR3 DNA reads TGCAGTGCTAACCGACTAGCGGGGGGGCTGGACGAGCAGTACTTC.